This T cell receptor gamma chain was sequenced in a study of γδ T cells in repeated Plasmodium falciparum infection. Looking at the study overall: Donors were malaria-exposed Malian children or age- and gender-matched Australian children.

TCRdb re-called the multiplex PCR reads through CATT. The sample yields approximately 32,000 gamma-chain clones, over 1.3% seen once. Vgamma9/Vdelta2+ and Vdelta2-negative gammadelta T cells were flow-sorted from PBMC for bulk sequencing. Germline lookup yields CDR1 GITISATS and CDR2 ISYDGTV (reference sequence). The CDR3 runs 16 residues. At least ten counts were recorded for this clone. The protein that TCRdb holds for this DNA derives from a much larger clone and differs from the translated DNA at residue 10, which likely indicates a read error; the protein shown here is translated from the DNA. The sequenced sample was gamma-delta T cells from blood. The receptor's source is a pool of human donors (malaria-infected and uninfected, not separated). The gene calls are TRGV9 and TRGJP. TCRdb carries no J gene annotation; the J gene was assigned here by matching the DNA with germline. The chain's CDR3 is CALWAPQELSKKIKVF. The CDR3 DNA reads as TGTGCCTTGTGGGCTCCTCAAGAGTTGAGCAAAAAAATCAAGGTATTT.